This TCR beta chain was recorded in a study of blood T cell repertoires in COVID-19. This CDR3 contains 14 residues. Sequencing used immunoSEQ multiplex PCR; TCRdb keeps in-frame clones, though not all of them. The sample contains 450,000 or so clones, roughly 87% of which appear only once. The sample consisted of peripheral blood. The sequence was obtained from a man aged 18 to 30 with COVID-19, enrolled during active disease. The chain uses TRBV21-1 and TRBJ2-4; TRBD2 is taken as the D call from the table, unchecked against the DNA. TRBV21-1 is given as a pseudogene. The CDR3 reads CASSKAVSKNIQYF. The CDR3 DNA follows: TGTGCCAGCAGCAAAGCCGTCTCCAAAAACATTCAGTACTTC.